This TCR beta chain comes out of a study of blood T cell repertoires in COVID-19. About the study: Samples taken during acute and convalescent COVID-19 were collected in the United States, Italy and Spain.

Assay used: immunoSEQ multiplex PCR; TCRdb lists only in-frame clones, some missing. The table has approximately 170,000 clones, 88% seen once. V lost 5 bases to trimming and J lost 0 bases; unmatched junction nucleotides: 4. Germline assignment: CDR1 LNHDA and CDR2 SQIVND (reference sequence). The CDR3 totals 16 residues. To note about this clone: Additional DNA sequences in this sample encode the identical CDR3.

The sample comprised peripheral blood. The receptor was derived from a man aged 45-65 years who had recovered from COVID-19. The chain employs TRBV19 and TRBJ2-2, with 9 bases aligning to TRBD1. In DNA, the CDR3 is TGTGCCAGTAGTGGGGGACAGGGATCGAACACCGGGGAGCTGTTTTTT. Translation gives CASSGGQGSNTGELFF.